These 11 T cell receptor beta chains were sequenced from one sample in a study of T-cell reconstitution after alpha-beta-depleted transplantation in children. For TCRbeta, the library was prepared with unique molecular identifiers. A single record per CDR3 protein comes from TCRdb applying MiXCR to the PCR reads. The sample records about 300,000 distinct CDR3 sequences, roughly 9.1% being singletons. Here the sequenced sample was PBMCs, taken before TCRalphabeta/CD19-depleted stem cell transplant. Receptor source: a boy in the first two years of life with acute myeloid leukemia, due to receive a stem cell transplant.

This clonotype was counted at least ten times. A read error may produce the germline difference seen at one junction end. V gene TRBV11-2 combines with J gene TRBJ2-7; TRBD2 is a possible D gene (6 bases). The CDR3 runs 13 residues. CDR1 SGHAT and CDR2 FQNNGV come from the germline V gene. This chain's CDR3 is CAISSGLHYEQYF. The CDR3 coding sequence is TGTGCCATCAGCTCGGGACTCCACTACGAGCAGTACTTC. Using reference TRBV11-2 and TRBJ2-7 for the parts outside the CDR3, the full variable domain is EAGVAQSPRYKIIEKRQSVAFWCNPISGHATLYWYQQILGQGPKLLIQFQNNGVVDDSQLPKDRFSAERLKGVDSTLKIQPAKLEDSAVYLCAISSGLHYEQYFGPGTRLTVT.

The table lists this clonotype with many counts. CDR3 sequence: CASSAMTGGYEQYF. CDR3 DNA sequence: TGTGCCAGCAGTGCCATGACAGGGGGGTACGAGCAGTACTTC. The chain combines TRBV6-1 with TRBJ2-7; 9 bases map to TRBD1. Germline CDR1 MNHNS, CDR2 SASEGT. V lost 4 bases and J lost 4; bases outside the gene matches: 5. This CDR3 comprises 14 residues.

In regard to this clonotype: A much larger clone sits a single nucleotide away, making a read error possible. The gene calls are TRBV12-3 or TRBV12-4 and TRBJ2-1, with 10 bases matching TRBD2. The J call may be wrong; the DNA end is better matched by TRBJ2-7. The CDR3 has 15 amino acids. The CDR3 protein is CASSLSGRAYNEQYF. The CDR3 DNA sequence: TGTGCCAGCAGTCTGAGCGGGAGGGCCTACAATGAGCAGTACTTC.

This clonotype was counted at least ten times. CDR3 sequence reads: CASSDSGRRVVSREQYF. The DNA of the CDR3 is TGTGCCAGCAGTGACAGCGGGAGGAGGGTGGTTTCTCGTGAGCAGTACTTC. The chain carries TRBV25-1 and TRBJ2-7; 9 positions agree with TRBD2. This CDR3 contains 17 residues. V lost 3 bases, J lost 7 bases, and 16 bases stayed unmatched. CDR1 MGHDK and CDR2 SYGVNS come from the germline V gene.

This clonotype was recorded at least ten times. The V gene is TRBV20-1, the J gene TRBJ1-4, with TRBD1 matching over 9 bases. Per germline, CDR1 DFQATT and CDR2 SNEGSKA (reference sequence). CDR3 length: 15 amino acids. V lost 0 bases and J lost 6; bases outside the gene matches: 5. The CDR3, as DNA: TGCAGTGCTAGAGATAGGACAGGGGTCGATGAAAAACTGTTTTTT. This translates into CSARDRTGVDEKLFF.

This clonotype was counted ten times or more. V gene TRBV7-9 combines with J gene TRBJ1-1; 9 bases map to TRBD1. V was pared by 4 bases and J by 7 bases, with 10 bases of the junction left unmatched. The CDR3 is 15 amino acids. CDR1 and CDR2 (germline): SEHNR, FQNEAQ (reference sequence). The chain's CDR3 is CASSYTTGGEVEAFF. The DNA of the CDR3 is TGTGCCAGCAGCTATACGACAGGGGGGGAAGTTGAAGCTTTCTTT. Using reference TRBV7-9 and TRBJ1-1 for the parts outside the CDR3, the full variable domain is DTGVSQNPRHKITKRGQNVTFRCDPISEHNRLYWYRQTLGQGPEFLTYFQNEAQLEKSRLLSDRFSAERPKGSFSTLEIQRTEQGDSAMYLCASSYTTGGEVEAFFGQGTRLTVV.

The chain carries TRBV20-1 and TRBJ2-1, with 7 bases lining up with TRBD2. J was trimmed by 0 bases and V by 3 bases; bases with no gene match: 11. CDR3 length: 17 residues. Germline V lookup: CDR1 DFQATT, CDR2 SNEGSKA (reference sequence). The CDR3 spells CSASGGGPYSSYNEQFF. The CDR3, as DNA: TGCAGTGCTAGTGGCGGGGGACCCTACAGCTCCTACAATGAGCAGTTCTTC.

The chain is built from TRBV11-3 and TRBJ2-3, with D tentatively TRBD1 (6 bases). Per the germline V gene, CDR1 is SGHNT and CDR2 is YENEEA. The germline V and J ends were trimmed by 4 bases and 4 bases, with 12 bases remaining between them. The CDR3 loop spans 14 amino acids. For the CDR3, the DNA is TGTGCCAGCAGCTCGACCAGGGGCCCAGATACGCAGTATTTT. It yields the protein CASSSTRGPDTQYF.

This clonotype came up many times. This sequence joins TRBV7-2 and TRBJ2-1; 10 positions match TRBD2. The CDR3 covers 15 residues. Germline loops: CDR1 SGHTA, CDR2 FQGNSA. V lost 5 bases, J lost 3 bases, and 4 bases stayed unmatched. CDR3 loop: CASSVWTSGYNEQFF. DNA of the CDR3: TGTGCCAGCAGCGTTTGGACTAGCGGCTACAATGAGCAGTTCTTC.

This clonotype has ten or more counts. The V and J genes are TRBV12-3 or TRBV12-4 and TRBJ2-6; no definite D call. Trimming left V 4 bases short and J 0 bases short, with 7 bases between. The CDR3 totals 15 residues. CDR3 nucleotide sequence: TGTGCCAGCAGTTCCAGCAGCTCTGGGGCCAACGTCCTGACTTTC. Translation gives CASSSSSSGANVLTF.

This clonotype occurred many times. The J gene is TRBJ1-5, the V gene TRBV7-2; 9 nucleotides line up with TRBD1. The V gene end was trimmed by 6 bases and the J gene end by 2 bases; junction bases not matched to a gene: 5. CDR1 and CDR2 from the germline V gene are SGHTA and FQGNSA. The CDR3 is made up of 15 amino acids. The CDR3 region has the DNA TGTGCCAGCAGTACAGGGGGCGAAGGCAATCAGCCCCAGCATTTT. Amino acid sequence: CASSTGGEGNQPQHF. The full variable domain, in which reference TRBV7-2 and TRBJ1-5 provide the parts outside the CDR3, is GAGVSQSPSNKVTEKGKDVELRCDPISGHTALYWYRQSLGQGLEFLIYFQGNSAPDKSGLPSDRFSAERTGGSVSTLTIQRTQQEDSAVYLCASSTGGEGNQPQHFGDGTRLSIL.